One TCR beta chain is described in this entry. The antigen is not known. This CDR3 region has 16 residues. The ends were cut back, 0 bases at V and 0 bases at J, with 12 bases in the middle. CDR1 is SQVTM, CDR2 ANQGSEA, per germline. This specimen belongs to a study of OX40 agonist ivuxolimab in advanced cancers. Notes on the study in general: The antigen specificity of the peripheral T cells (those that were expanded) was not determined.

The assay was immunoSEQ multiplex PCR, and TCRdb's table has in-frame clones only and misses some. Found here are tens of thousands of clones, 88% of them singletons; the top ten hold 11% to 15%. This sequence was found in an adult with an advanced solid tumor such as melanoma, head and neck, liver or kidney cancer. This chain links TRBV29-1 with TRBJ1-3; D gene unclear. The sequencing here drew on CD4+ or CD8+ T cells sorted from blood, taken in a trial of the OX40 agonist ivuxolimab. Here the CDR3 reads CSVEDGKGLSGNTIYF. The CDR3 DNA reads as TGCAGCGTTGAAGATGGAAAGGGCCTCTCTGGAAACACCATATATTTT.